The clone carrying this T cell receptor (beta chain) was counted at least ten times. The antigen remains undetermined. From germline, CDR1 is DFQATT and CDR2 SNEGSKA (reference sequence). There are 14 residues in the CDR3. Trimming cost V 0 bases and J 3 bases, with 9 bases left between them. There were no patients who had received any treatment before thyroid surgery. The data were obtained in a study of metastatic and nonmetastatic thyroid tumors. For the study at large: Thyroid patients, malignant and benign, had repertoires compared across blood and tumor or nodule tissue. General observations from the study: Compared with benign nodules, malignant thyroid tumors were reported to have significantly higher TCR beta diversity in both blood and tumor.

In the original processing: Researchers built a distant-metastasis classifier for papillary thyroid cancer that drew on CDR3 differences across clinicopathological groups. TCRdb re-called the PCR reads through MiXCR. These V and J calls rely on TCRdb rather than the paper's analysis. This sample carries around 10,000 clones, roughly 28% of them seen once, and the ten largest clones take more than 8%. The chain carries TRBV20-1 and TRBJ1-5, with D unresolved. Sample: tumor tissue. The sequence was obtained from a female donor with papillary thyroid cancer or a benign thyroid nodule (not recorded which). Some clones in this sample may be carry-over from other donors' samples. The CDR3: CSARDMASNQPQHF. CDR3 DNA sequence: TGCAGTGCTAGAGATATGGCTTCCAATCAGCCCCAGCATTTT.